These 27 T cell receptor beta chains came from one sample sequenced in a study of blood T cell repertoires in COVID-19 (dated by TCRdb to 2020 to 2021). The library was obtained by the immunoSEQ multiplex PCR assay. The table comes from immuneACCESS by way of TCRdb, which keeps in-frame sequences with V and J called. Part of the clones is missing from these tables; in studies checked, under half for an unresolved V gene and the rest for unknown reasons. The sample data list under 300,000 clones, and about 79% of these were observed just once. The ten most abundant clones make up around 9.9% of the sample. The sample taken for sequencing was peripheral blood. These receptors all stem from a woman aged 80 or over with acute or convalescent COVID-19.

The chain is built from TRBV18 and TRBJ2-2; D is perhaps TRBD1 (6 bases). V lost 5 bases, J lost 6 bases, and 10 bases lay in between. CDR1 and CDR2 from the germline V gene are KGHSH and LQKENI. The CDR3 loop spans 13 amino acids. Here the CDR3 reads CASSTQGAGELFF. Here the CDR3 DNA reads TGTGCCAGCTCAACACAGGGAGCCGGGGAGCTGTTTTTT.

This rearrangement joins TRBV3-1 (or the pseudogene TRBV3-2) to TRBJ2-1; D might be TRBD2 (5 bases). Between the trimmed V and J ends, which lost 4 bases and 2 bases, there was a span of 12 bases. The CDR3 has 15 residues. Per germline, CDR1 LGHDT and CDR2 YNNKEL (reference sequence). CDR3: CASSLGVFAYNEQFF. CDR3 bases: TGTGCCAGCAGCCTCGGGGTGTTTGCCTACAATGAGCAGTTCTTC.

The chain recombines TRBV10-1 with TRBJ1-4; D not resolved. There are 15 residues in the CDR3. CDR1 is WNHNN and CDR2 is SYGVQD in the germline V gene (reference sequence). V lost 8 bases and J lost 7, with 20 bases in between. The CDR3 region is CASPLSWERGEKLFF. The CDR3, as DNA: TGCGCCAGCCCCCTCTCCTGGGAGCGGGGTGAAAAACTGTTTTTT.

The chain combines TRBV7-2 with TRBJ1-4; D might be TRBD1 (5 bases). Looked up from germline, CDR1 is SGHTA and CDR2 is FQGNSA. V was cut by 5 bases and J by 4 bases, with 23 bases left in between. The CDR3 covers 18 residues. The DNA of the CDR3 is TGTGCCAGCAGCCCGCAACCAGGGAATCTTGTGAATAATGAAAAACTGTTTTTT. It encodes CASSPQPGNLVNNEKLFF.

There are a few counts of this clone. The chain employs TRBV6-5 and TRBJ1-3; the D is unclear. This CDR3 comprises 14 residues. The germline V gene encodes CDR1 MNHEY and CDR2 SVGAGI. V gave up 6 bases and J gave up 0 bases, with 9 bases separating them. CDR3 amino acids: CASSDTLSGNTIYF. The CDR3 nucleotides are TGTGCCAGCAGCGACACCCTCTCTGGAAACACCATATATTTT.

The chain uses TRBV27 and TRBJ2-5; the match to TRBD2 covers 7 bases. V shed 5 bases and J 5 bases; nucleotides not matched to a gene: 11. The CDR3 runs to 15 residues. Germline V lookup: CDR1 MNHEY, CDR2 SMNVEV (reference sequence). This CDR3 reads CASSPSRLAGETQYF. DNA of the CDR3: TGTGCCAGCAGTCCGAGTCGACTAGCTGGGGAGACCCAGTACTTC.

To note about this clone: Compared with germline, one end of the junction differs, possibly owing to a read error. The gene calls are TRBV7-7 and TRBJ1-2; D is unclear. This CDR3 region has 17 residues. Germline assignment: CDR1 SSHAT and CDR2 FNYEAQ (reference sequence). CDR3 bases: TGTGCTAGCAGCCCCCCCCCGAGTGTACGGGGTCCCTATGGCTACACCTTC. Translating gives CASSPPPSVRGPYGYTF.

The chain has TRBV5-8 and TRBJ2-2; 8 nucleotides line up with TRBD1. This CDR3 is 14 amino acids long. Germline-derived CDR1 and CDR2 are SGHTS and YDEGEE. After removal of 4 bases from V and 7 bases from J, the junction contained 6 bases not matched to a gene. The CDR3: CASSRDRGHGELFF. CDR3 DNA sequence: TGTGCCAGCAGCAGAGACAGGGGTCACGGGGAGCTGTTTTTT.

The V call is TRBV28, the J call TRBJ1-4, with 10 bases aligning to TRBD1. V shed 6 bases, J shed 8 bases, and the junction held 9 bases outside the gene matches. The CDR3 is 15 amino acids. The V gene's germline CDR1 is MDHEN and CDR2 SYDVKM. CDR3 DNA sequence: TGTGCCAGCAGGGGAGACAGGGGGCGCCCCGAAAAACTGTTTTTT. This gives the protein CASRGDRGRPEKLFF.

The chain links TRBV9 to TRBJ1-3; a possible D gene is TRBD1 (5 bases). Trimming took off 3 bases at V and 0 bases at J, with 16 bases between the two ends. The CDR3 spans 17 residues. CDR1 SGDLS and CDR2 YYNGEE come from the germline V gene. The CDR3 loop is CASSDGQGFSSGNTIYF. CDR3 in DNA: TGTGCCAGCAGCGACGGACAAGGGTTTAGCTCTGGAAACACCATATATTTT.

This clone appeared a few times. The CDR3 nucleotides read TGTGCCAGCAGTTCCGGGACAGGGTTGTCCTACGAGCAGTACTTC. Translation gives CASSSGTGLSYEQYF. This chain joins TRBV28 and TRBJ2-7; 9 positions agree with TRBD1. Germline V gene lookup returns CDR1 MDHEN and CDR2 SYDVKM. The CDR3 length is 15 residues. V dropped 4 bases and J dropped 1; count of bases not matched to a gene: 5.

This clone was seen a few times. The chain uses TRBV7-2 and TRBJ1-1; weak D call: TRBD1 (6 bases). Germline CDR1 and CDR2: SGHTA and FQGNSA. The V end was cut by 5 bases, the J end by 5 bases, with 18 bases between. The CDR3 has 15 amino acids. In nucleotides, the CDR3 is TGTGCCAGCAGCCCTAATTTGGCAGGGGCGACTGAAGCTTTCTTT. This gives the protein CASSPNLAGATEAFF.

The rearrangement uses TRBV19 and TRBJ1-2, with TRBD1 as a possible D gene (6 bases). Looked up from germline, CDR1 is LNHDA and CDR2 is SQIVND (reference sequence). This CDR3 region has 15 residues. V shed 5 bases and J shed 1 base, with 14 bases lying between them. CDR3 loop: CASSDGQRFNYGYTF. In nucleotides, the CDR3 is TGTGCCAGTAGTGACGGACAGAGATTTAACTATGGCTACACCTTC. Supplemented by reference TRBV19 and TRBJ1-2, the full variable domain reads DGGITQSPKYLFRKEGQNVTLSCEQNLNHDAMYWYRQDPGQGLRLIYYSQIVNDFQKGDIAEGYSVSREKKESFPLTVTSAQKNPTAFYLCASSDGQRFNYGYTFGSGTRLTVV.

This sequence joins TRBV2 and TRBJ1-1; tentatively, D is TRBD1 (5 bases). The V gene's germline CDR1 is SNHLY and CDR2 FYNNEI. V was cut by 6 bases and J by 1 base, with 9 bases left in between. The CDR3 has 13 residues. CDR3 loop: CASRKDKNTEAFF. In DNA form, the CDR3 reads TGTGCCAGCAGAAAGGACAAGAACACTGAAGCTTTCTTT.

The chain combines TRBV7-9 with TRBJ1-1; 9 bases match TRBD1. Germline CDR1 reads SEHNR; CDR2 reads FQNEAQ (reference sequence). The J segment lost 4 bases and the V segment lost 5 bases, leaving 2 bases of the junction unmatched. The length of the CDR3 is 13 residues. This chain's CDR3 is CASSATGGTEAFF. CDR3 sequence (DNA): TGTGCCAGCAGCGCGACAGGGGGCACTGAAGCTTTCTTT. The entire variable domain, with the rest obtained from reference TRBV7-9 and TRBJ1-1, is as follows: DTGVSQNPRHKITKRGQNVTFRCDPISEHNRLYWYRQTLGQGPEFLTYFQNEAQLEKSRLLSDRFSAERPKGSFSTLEIQRTEQGDSAMYLCASSATGGTEAFFGQGTRLTVV.

The chain has TRBV27 and TRBJ1-1, with 10 bases identical to TRBD1. With 5 bases clipped from V and 0 bases from J, the junction kept 9 bases outside the gene matches. Germline-derived CDR1 and CDR2 are MNHEY and SMNVEV (reference sequence). The length of the CDR3 is 17 residues. CDR3 in amino acids: CASSGPGQGRMNTEAFF. CDR3 DNA sequence: TGTGCCAGCAGTGGCCCGGGACAGGGGAGAATGAACACTGAAGCTTTCTTT.

The chain has TRBV6-5 and TRBJ1-5; maybe TRBD1 (6 bases). CDR3 length equals 14 residues. The germline gives CDR1 MNHEY, CDR2 SVGAGI. Trimming stripped 5 bases from V and 4 bases from J, with 12 bases between. In nucleotides, the CDR3 is TGTGCCAGCAGTAAACAGGGAAGTAATCAGCCCCAGCATTTT. Translation gives CASSKQGSNQPQHF.

The V call is TRBV19, the J call TRBJ2-2; TRBD1 might be the D (6 bases). From germline, CDR1 is LNHDA and CDR2 SQIVND (reference sequence). The CDR3 contains 15 residues. V lost 0 bases and J 4 bases, leaving 9 bases between the germline ends. CDR3 sequence: CASSIEGTPTGELFF. In nucleotides, the CDR3 is TGTGCCAGTAGTATAGAAGGGACACCCACCGGGGAGCTGTTTTTT.

The sample holds a few counts of this clone. The chain joins TRBV7-2 to TRBJ1-3, with TRBD1 matching 7 bases. V lost 6 bases to trimming and J lost 3 bases; unmatched junction nucleotides: 5. The germline gives CDR1 SGHTA, CDR2 FQGNSA. This CDR3 has 14 amino acids. The CDR3 DNA follows: TGTGCCAGCAGAGAAGCAGGGGGTGGAAACACCATATATTTT. This encodes CASREAGGGNTIYF.

This chain connects TRBV9 to TRBJ1-2, with a weak D call TRBD1 (5 bases). Germline values: CDR1 SGDLS, CDR2 YYNGEE. Trimming shortened V by 1 base and J by 3 bases, and 10 bases separated the two germline ends. This CDR3 region has 14 residues. The CDR3 here is CASSVTGADYGYTF. The CDR3 DNA follows: TGTGCCAGCAGCGTAACAGGAGCCGACTATGGCTACACCTTC.

The chain employs TRBV7-2 and TRBJ2-1; D unresolved. CDR3 length: 14 residues. V lost 1 base to trimming and J lost 4 bases, with 8 bases between them. The germline CDR1 and CDR2 sequences are SGHTA and FQGNSA. The CDR3 loop is CASSLGAEYNEQFF. CDR3 DNA: TGTGCCAGCAGCTTAGGTGCGGAGTACAATGAGCAGTTCTTC.

The V gene is TRBV3-1 (or the pseudogene TRBV3-2), the J gene TRBJ1-3; D is ambiguous. The CDR3 extends over 16 amino acids. Trimming cost V 7 bases and J 5 bases, with 21 bases left between them. From germline, CDR1 is LGHDT and CDR2 YNNKEL (reference sequence). The DNA for the CDR3 is TGTGCCAGCACCTTATCGACGCTGGCGGAAAGAAACACCATATATTTT. The encoded protein is CASTLSTLAERNTIYF.

The J gene is TRBJ1-3, the V gene TRBV18, with D unresolved. The CDR3 contains 19 residues. With 1 base removed from V and 0 bases from J, the gap between germline ends came to 19 bases. Per germline, CDR1 KGHSH and CDR2 LQKENI. CDR3 sequence (DNA): TGTGCCAGCTCACCACGGTCGAGTCTGGGCTCGTCCTCTGGAAACACCATATATTTT. Its translation is CASSPRSSLGSSSGNTIYF.

The chain carries TRBV7-2 and TRBJ1-1; D may be TRBD1 (5 bases). V lost 5 bases and J lost 1, with 8 bases in between. Germline V gene lookup returns CDR1 SGHTA and CDR2 FQGNSA. This CDR3 has 13 amino acids. CDR3: CASSTQGNTEAFF. The CDR3, as DNA: TGTGCCAGCAGCACCCAGGGGAACACTGAAGCTTTCTTT. Full variable domain (missing parts from reference TRBV7-2 and TRBJ1-1): GAGVSQSPSNKVTEKGKDVELRCDPISGHTALYWYRQSLGQGLEFLIYFQGNSAPDKSGLPSDRFSAERTGGSVSTLTIQRTQQEDSAVYLCASSTQGNTEAFFGQGTRLTVV.

The chain combines TRBV2 with TRBJ2-6; possibly TRBD2 for D (6 bases). The V gene's germline CDR1 is SNHLY and CDR2 FYNNEI. The CDR3 contains 17 residues. Trimming shortened V by 0 bases and J by 2 bases, and 11 bases separated the two germline ends. CDR3 sequence: CASSEALGGAGANVLTF. DNA for the CDR3: TGTGCCAGCAGTGAAGCGCTGGGGGGTGCTGGGGCCAACGTCCTGACTTTC.

The chain is built from TRBV14 and TRBJ2-5, with D uncertain. The CDR3 length is 11 residues. Germline assignment: CDR1 SGHDN and CDR2 FVKESK. Trimming took off 0 bases at V and 7 bases at J, with 3 bases between the two ends. The CDR3 spells CASSQERTQYF. In DNA form, the CDR3 reads TGTGCCAGCAGCCAAGAGAGGACCCAGTACTTC.

Ten or more counts support this clone. This chain links TRBV2 with TRBJ2-5, with 13 nucleotides matching TRBD2. The length of the CDR3 is 15 residues. Germline assignment: CDR1 SNHLY and CDR2 FYNNEI. Unmatched junction bases numbered 8, after V lost 6 bases and J lost 7 bases. As DNA, the CDR3 is TGTGCCAGCAGCCAACTAGCGGGGGGGCCTCGGACCCAGTACTTC. The encoded protein is CASSQLAGGPRTQYF.